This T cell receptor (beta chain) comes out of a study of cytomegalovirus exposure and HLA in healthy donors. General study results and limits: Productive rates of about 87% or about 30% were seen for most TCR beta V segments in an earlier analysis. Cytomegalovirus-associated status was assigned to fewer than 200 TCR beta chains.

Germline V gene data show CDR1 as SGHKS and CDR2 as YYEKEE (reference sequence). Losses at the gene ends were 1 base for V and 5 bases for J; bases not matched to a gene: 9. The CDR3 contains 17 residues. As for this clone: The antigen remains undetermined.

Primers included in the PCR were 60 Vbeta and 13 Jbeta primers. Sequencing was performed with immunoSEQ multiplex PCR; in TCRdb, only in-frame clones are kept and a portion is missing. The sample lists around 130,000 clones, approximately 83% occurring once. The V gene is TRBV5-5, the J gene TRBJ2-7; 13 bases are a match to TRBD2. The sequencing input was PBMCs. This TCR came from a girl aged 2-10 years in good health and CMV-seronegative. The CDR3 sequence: CASSLTSGRAGRHEQYF. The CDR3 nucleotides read TGTGCCAGCAGCTTGACTAGCGGGAGGGCCGGACGCCACGAGCAGTACTTC.